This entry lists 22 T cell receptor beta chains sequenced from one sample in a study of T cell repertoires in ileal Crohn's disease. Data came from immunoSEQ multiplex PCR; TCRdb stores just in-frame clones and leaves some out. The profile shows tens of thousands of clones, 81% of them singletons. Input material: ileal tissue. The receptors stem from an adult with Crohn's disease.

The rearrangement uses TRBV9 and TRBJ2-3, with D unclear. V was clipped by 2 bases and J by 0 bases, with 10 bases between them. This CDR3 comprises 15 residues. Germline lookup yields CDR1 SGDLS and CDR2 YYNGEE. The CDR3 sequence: CASSVTPTSTDTQYF. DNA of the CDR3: TGTGCCAGCAGCGTGACACCAACTAGCACAGATACGCAGTATTTT.

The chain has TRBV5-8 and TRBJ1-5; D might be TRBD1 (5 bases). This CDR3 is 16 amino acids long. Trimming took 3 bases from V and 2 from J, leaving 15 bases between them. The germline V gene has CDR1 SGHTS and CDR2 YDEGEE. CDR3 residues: CASSWGTSLGNQPQHF. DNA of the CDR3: TGTGCCAGCAGCTGGGGGACTTCCCTTGGCAATCAGCCCCAGCATTTT.

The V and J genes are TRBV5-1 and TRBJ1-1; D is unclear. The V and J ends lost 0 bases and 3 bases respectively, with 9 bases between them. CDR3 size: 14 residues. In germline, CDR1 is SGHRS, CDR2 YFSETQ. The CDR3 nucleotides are TGCGCCAGCAGCTTGGGCGGGAGCCACACTGAAGCTTTCTTT. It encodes CASSLGGSHTEAFF.

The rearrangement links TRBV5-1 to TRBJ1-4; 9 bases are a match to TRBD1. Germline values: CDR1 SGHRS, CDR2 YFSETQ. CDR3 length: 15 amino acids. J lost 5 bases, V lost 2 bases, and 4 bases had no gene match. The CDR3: CASSLIGTGNEKLFF. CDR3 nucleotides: TGCGCCAGCAGCTTAATCGGGACAGGGAATGAAAAACTGTTTTTT.

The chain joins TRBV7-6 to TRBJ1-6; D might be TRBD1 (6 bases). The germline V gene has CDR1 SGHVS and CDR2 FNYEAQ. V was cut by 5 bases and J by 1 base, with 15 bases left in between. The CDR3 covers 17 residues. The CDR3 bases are TGTGCCAGCAGCGCATCCAGGGGAAGGTCCTATAATTCACCCCTCCACTTT. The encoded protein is CASSASRGRSYNSPLHF.

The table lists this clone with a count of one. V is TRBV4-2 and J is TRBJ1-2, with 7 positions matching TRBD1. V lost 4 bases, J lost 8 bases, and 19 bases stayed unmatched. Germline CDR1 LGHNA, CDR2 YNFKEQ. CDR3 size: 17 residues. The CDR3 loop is CASSPDVETGTGEGYTF. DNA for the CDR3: TGTGCCAGCAGCCCAGACGTAGAGACAGGGACGGGCGAAGGCTACACCTTC.

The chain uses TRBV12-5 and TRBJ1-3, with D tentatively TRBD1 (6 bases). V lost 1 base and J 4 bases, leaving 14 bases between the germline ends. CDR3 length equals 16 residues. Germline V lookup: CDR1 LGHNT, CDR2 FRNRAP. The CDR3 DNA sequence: TGTGCTAGTGGTTTGGGGACAGTCTTAGTCGGAAACACCATATATTTT. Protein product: CASGLGTVLVGNTIYF.

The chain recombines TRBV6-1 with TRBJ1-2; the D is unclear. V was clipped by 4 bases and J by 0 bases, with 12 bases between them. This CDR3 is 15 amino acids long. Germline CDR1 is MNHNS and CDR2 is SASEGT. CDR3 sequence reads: CASSGTQRSNYGYTF. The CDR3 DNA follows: TGTGCCAGCAGTGGAACACAACGATCTAACTATGGCTACACCTTC.

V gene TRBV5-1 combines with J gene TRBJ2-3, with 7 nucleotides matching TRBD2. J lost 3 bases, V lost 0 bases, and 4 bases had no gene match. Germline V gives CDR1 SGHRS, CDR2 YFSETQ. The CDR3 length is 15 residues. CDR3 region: CASSLAGGGTDTQYF. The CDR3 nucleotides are TGCGCCAGCAGCTTGGCTGGCGGGGGAACAGATACGCAGTATTTT.

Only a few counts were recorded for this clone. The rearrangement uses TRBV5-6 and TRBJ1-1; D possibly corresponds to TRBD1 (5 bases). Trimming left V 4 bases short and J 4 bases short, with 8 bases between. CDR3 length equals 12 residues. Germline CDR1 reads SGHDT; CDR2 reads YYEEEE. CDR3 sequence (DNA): TGTGCCAGCAGCCAGGGAGGCACTGAAGCTTTCTTT. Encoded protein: CASSQGGTEAFF.

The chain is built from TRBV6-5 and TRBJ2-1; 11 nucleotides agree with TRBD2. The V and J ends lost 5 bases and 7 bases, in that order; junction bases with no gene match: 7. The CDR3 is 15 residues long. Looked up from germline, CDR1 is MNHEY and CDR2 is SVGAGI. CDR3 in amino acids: CASSTGLAEKNEQFF. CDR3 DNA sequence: TGTGCCAGCAGTACGGGACTAGCGGAAAAAAATGAGCAGTTCTTC.

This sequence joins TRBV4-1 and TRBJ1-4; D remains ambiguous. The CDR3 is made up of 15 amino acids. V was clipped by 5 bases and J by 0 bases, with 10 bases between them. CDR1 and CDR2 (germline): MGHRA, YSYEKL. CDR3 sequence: CASSYFGATNEKLFF. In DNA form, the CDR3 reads TGCGCCAGCAGCTACTTCGGGGCAACTAATGAAAAACTGTTTTTT.

The DNA for the CDR3 is TGTGCCAGTAGTTCAGCGGGGGGCCAAGAGACCCAGTACTTC. As protein: CASSSAGGQETQYF. The rearrangement uses TRBV19 and TRBJ2-5, with 9 bases lining up with TRBD2. With V trimmed by 5 bases and J by 1 base, 2 bases remained unmatched. Germline CDR1 is LNHDA and CDR2 is SQIVND (reference sequence). The CDR3 is made up of 14 amino acids.

The DNA for the CDR3 is TGTGCCAGCAGTGTAGGACTCGGGAAACTGTTTTTT. Protein sequence: CASSVGLGKLFF. The J gene is TRBJ1-4, the V gene TRBV6-6; unclear D gene. CDR3 length equals 12 residues. Looked up from germline, CDR1 is MNHNY and CDR2 is SVGAGI (reference sequence). V lost 5 bases, J lost 11 bases, and 12 bases lay in between.

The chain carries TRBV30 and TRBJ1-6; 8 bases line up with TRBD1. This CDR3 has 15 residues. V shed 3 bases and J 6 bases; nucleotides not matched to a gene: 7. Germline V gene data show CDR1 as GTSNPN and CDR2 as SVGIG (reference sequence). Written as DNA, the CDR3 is TGTGCCTGGAGGGCCACAGGGGGGCTTAATTCACCCCTCCACTTT. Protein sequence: CAWRATGGLNSPLHF.

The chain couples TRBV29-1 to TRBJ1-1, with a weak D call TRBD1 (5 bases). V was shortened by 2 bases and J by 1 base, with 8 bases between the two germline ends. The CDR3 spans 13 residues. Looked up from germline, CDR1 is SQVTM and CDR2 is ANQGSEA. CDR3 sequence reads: CSVERQQNTEAFF. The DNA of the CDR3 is TGCAGCGTTGAAAGACAGCAGAACACTGAAGCTTTCTTT.

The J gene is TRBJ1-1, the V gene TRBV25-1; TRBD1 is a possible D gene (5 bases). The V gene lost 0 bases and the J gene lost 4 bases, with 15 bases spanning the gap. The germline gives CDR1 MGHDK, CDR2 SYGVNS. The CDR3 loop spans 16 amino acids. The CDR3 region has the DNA TGTGCCAGCAGTGAATACGGTGCAGGGCGGTTCACTGAAGCTTTCTTT. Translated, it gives CASSEYGAGRFTEAFF.

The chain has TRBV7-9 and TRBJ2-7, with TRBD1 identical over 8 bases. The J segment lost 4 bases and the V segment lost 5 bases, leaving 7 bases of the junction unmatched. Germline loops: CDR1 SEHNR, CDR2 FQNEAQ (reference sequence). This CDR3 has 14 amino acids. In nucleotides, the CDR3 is TGTGCCAGCAGCCGAGACAGGGACAGGTACGAGCAGTACTTC. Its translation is CASSRDRDRYEQYF.

The CDR3 loop reads CASSEWGRDETQYF. In nucleotides, the CDR3 is TGTGCCAGCAGTGAATGGGGCAGGGATGAGACCCAGTACTTC. The rearrangement joins TRBV6-1 to TRBJ2-5; tentative D call: TRBD1 (5 bases). Germline-derived CDR1 and CDR2 are MNHNS and SASEGT. CDR3 length: 14 amino acids. Trimming left V 2 bases short and J 5 bases short, with 12 bases between.

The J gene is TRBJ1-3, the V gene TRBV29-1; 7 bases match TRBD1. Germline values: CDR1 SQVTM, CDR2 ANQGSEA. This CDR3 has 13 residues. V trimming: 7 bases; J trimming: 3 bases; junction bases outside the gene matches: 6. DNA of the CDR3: TGCAGCGCGGGACAGCGCCATGGAAACACCATATATTTT. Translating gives CSAGQRHGNTIYF. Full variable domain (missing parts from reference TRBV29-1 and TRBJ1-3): SAVISQKPSRDICQRGTSLTIQCQVDSQVTMMFWYRQQPGQSLTLIATANQGSEATYESGFVIDKFPISRPNLTFSTLTVSNMSPEDSSIYLCSAGQRHGNTIYFGEGSWLTVV.

The CDR3 coding sequence is TGTGCCACCAGCAGGAAGGGGGGGTGGACTGAAGCTTTCTTT. It specifies CATSRKGGWTEAFF. The chain carries TRBV15 and TRBJ1-1; D may be TRBD1 (6 bases). Looked up from germline, CDR1 is LNHNV and CDR2 is YYDKDF (reference sequence). The CDR3 consists of 14 residues. V was shortened by 3 bases and J by 5 bases, with 13 bases between the two germline ends.

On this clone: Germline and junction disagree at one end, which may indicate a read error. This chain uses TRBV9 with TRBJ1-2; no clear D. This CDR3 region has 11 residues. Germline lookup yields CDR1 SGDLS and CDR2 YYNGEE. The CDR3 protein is CASSVGRETAF. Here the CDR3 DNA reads TGTGCCAGCAGCGTAGGGAGGGAAACAGCCTTC.